This paragraph reports one T cell receptor (beta chain). Its antigen is still unknown. Additional DNA sequences in this sample encode the identical CDR3. Germline V gene lookup returns CDR1 SGHRS and CDR2 YFSETQ. V was shortened by 0 bases and J by 2 bases, with 9 bases between the two germline ends. CDR3 length: 14 residues. The sample originates from a study of shared clonotypes between healthy human individuals. The study's findings and limits: Sequencing depth was expected to influence donor clonotype sharing.

Deep-level assay runs were performed. As handled by the study authors: For the immunoSEQ data, sequences were junction-only without quality scores, so filtering differed. The method was immunoSEQ multiplex PCR; TCRdb's version includes in-frame clones alone and lacks a portion of them. V, J and clone size are those of that table, while D and trimming were read from the DNA. The sample holds some 2,100,000 clones; around 95% are singletons and the top ten take approximately 0.13%. Sequenced material: naive CD4+ T cells sorted from blood. The subset was: CD45RA+ positively selected. The rearrangement uses TRBV5-1 and TRBJ2-7; D gene uncertain. The origin of this receptor is a man aged 18 to 35 in good health. The CDR3 DNA reads TGCGCCAGCAGCTTGGAGGGCTTCACCTACGAGCAGTACTTC. This encodes CASSLEGFTYEQYF. Supplemented by reference TRBV5-1 and TRBJ2-7, the full variable domain reads KAGVTQTPRYLIKTRGQQVTLSCSPISGHRSVSWYQQTPGQGLQFLFEYFSETQRNKGNFPGRFSGRQFSNSRSEMNVSTLELGDSALYLCASSLEGFTYEQYFGPGTRLTVT.